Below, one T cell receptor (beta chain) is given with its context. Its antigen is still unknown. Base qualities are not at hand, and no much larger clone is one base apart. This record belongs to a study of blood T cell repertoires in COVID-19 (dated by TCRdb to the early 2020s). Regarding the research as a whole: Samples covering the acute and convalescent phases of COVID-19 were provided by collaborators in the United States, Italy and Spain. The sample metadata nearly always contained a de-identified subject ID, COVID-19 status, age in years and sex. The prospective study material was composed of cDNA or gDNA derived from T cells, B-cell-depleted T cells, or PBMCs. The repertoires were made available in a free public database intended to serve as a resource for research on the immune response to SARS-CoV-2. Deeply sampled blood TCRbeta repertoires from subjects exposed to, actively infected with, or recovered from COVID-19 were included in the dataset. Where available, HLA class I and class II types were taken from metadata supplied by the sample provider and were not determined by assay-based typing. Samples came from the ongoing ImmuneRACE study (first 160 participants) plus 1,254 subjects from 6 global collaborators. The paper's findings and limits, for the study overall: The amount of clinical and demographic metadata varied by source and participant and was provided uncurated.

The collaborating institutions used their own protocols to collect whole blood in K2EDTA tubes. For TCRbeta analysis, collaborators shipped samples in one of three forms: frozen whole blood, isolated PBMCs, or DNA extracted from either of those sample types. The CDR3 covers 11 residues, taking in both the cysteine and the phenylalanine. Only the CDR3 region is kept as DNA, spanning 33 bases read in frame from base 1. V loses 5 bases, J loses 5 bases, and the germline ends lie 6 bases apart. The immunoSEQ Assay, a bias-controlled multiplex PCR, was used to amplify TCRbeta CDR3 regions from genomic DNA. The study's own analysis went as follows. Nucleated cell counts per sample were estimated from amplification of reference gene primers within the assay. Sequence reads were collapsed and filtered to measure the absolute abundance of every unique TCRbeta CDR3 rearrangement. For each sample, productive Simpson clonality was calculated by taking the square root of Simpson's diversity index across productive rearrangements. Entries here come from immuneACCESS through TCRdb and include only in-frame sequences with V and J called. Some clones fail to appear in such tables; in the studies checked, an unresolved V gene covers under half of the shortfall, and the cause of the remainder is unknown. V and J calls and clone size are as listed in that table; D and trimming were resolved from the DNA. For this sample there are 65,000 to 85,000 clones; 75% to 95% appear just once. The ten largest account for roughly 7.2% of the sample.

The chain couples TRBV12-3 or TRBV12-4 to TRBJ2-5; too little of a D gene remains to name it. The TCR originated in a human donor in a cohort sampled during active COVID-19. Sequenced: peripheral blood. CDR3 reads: CASSARETQYF. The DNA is TGTGCCAGCAGTGCGAGGGAGACCCAGTACTTC.